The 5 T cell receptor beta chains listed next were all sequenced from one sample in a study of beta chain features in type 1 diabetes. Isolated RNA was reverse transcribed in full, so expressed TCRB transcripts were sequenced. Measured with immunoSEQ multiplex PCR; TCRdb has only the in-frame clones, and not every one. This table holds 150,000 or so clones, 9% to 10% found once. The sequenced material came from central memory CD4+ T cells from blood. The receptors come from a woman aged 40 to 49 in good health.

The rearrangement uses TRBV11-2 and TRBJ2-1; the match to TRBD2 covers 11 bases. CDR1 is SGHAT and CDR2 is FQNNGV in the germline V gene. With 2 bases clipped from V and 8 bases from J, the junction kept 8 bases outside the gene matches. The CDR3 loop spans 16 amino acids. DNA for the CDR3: TGTGCCAGCAGCTTACTGGGTAGCGGGGGGGCCCATGAGCAGTTCTTC. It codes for CASSLLGSGGAHEQFF.

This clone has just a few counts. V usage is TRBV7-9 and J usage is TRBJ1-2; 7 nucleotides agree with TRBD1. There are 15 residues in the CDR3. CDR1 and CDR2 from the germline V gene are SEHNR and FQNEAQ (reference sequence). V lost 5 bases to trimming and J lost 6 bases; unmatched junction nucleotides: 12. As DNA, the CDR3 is TGTGCCAGCAGCCCACAGGGGATCCGGGGGCATGGCTACACCTTC. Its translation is CASSPQGIRGHGYTF.

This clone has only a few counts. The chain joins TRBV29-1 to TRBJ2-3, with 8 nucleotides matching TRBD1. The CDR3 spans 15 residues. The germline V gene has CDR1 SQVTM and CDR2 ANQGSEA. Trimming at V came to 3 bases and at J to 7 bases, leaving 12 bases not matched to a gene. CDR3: CSVERGRGPGNTQYF. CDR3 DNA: TGCAGCGTTGAGAGGGGCAGGGGGCCGGGTAATACGCAGTATTTT.

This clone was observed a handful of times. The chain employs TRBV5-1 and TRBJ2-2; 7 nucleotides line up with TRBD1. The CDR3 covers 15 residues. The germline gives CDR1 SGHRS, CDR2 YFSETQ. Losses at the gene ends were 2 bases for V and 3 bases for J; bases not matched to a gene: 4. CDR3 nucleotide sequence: TGCGCCAGCAGCTTAACAGGGGCGGACACCGGGGAGCTGTTTTTT. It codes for CASSLTGADTGELFF. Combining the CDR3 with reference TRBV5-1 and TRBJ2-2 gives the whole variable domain KAGVTQTPRYLIKTRGQQVTLSCSPISGHRSVSWYQQTPGQGLQFLFEYFSETQRNKGNFPGRFSGRQFSNSRSEMNVSTLELGDSALYLCASSLTGADTGELFFGEGSRLTVL.

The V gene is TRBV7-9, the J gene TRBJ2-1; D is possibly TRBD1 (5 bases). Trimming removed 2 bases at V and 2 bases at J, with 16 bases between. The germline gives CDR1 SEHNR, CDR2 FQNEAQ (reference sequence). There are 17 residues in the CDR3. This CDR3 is CASSLNIGASAYNEQFF. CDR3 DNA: TGTGCCAGCAGCTTAAACATAGGGGCGTCAGCCTACAATGAGCAGTTCTTC.